The rows below give T cell receptor beta chains drawn from one sample of a study of T cells in localized non-small cell lung cancer. Sequencing used immunoSEQ multiplex PCR; TCRdb keeps in-frame clones, though not all of them. Seen here are approximately 49,000 clones, roughly 80% observed once, and the top ten hold about 15%. The material was peripheral blood, obtained before any cancer treatment. All receptors come from a man aged 40 to 70 with stage I squamous cell lung carcinoma. Both conserved end residues are part of each CDR3. Fields, in order: J gene, V gene, CDR3 protein.

J: TRBJ1-2; V: TRBV27; CDR3: CASSPIDRVPGYTF
J: TRBJ1-6; V: TRBV7-6; CDR3: CASSLGEGHPAPLHF
J: TRBJ2-7; V: TRBV5-4; CDR3: CASKSAGANSYEQYF
J: TRBJ1-3; V: TRBV5-4; CDR3: CASSSGMTGTAGNTIYF
J: TRBJ2-2; V: TRBV7-9; CDR3: CASSLVGPTGELFF
J: TRBJ2-3; V: TRBV7-6; CDR3: CASSLAGGFTDTQYF
J: TRBJ1-6; V: TRBV4-2; CDR3: CASSQDGTVSSYNSPLHF
J: TRBJ2-1; V: TRBV9; CDR3: CASSVEGVAYNEQFF
J: TRBJ1-1; V: TRBV29-1; CDR3: CSVEPQGNTEAFF
J: TRBJ2-7; V: TRBV7-7; CDR3: CASSFDTSYEQYF
J: TRBJ1-1; V: TRBV7-9; CDR3: CASILGQSEAFF
J: TRBJ1-2; V: TRBV15; CDR3: CATSPIGGGYYGYTF
J: TRBJ2-1; V: TRBV4-1; CDR3: CASSQGWVAGGHEQFF
J: TRBJ2-3; V: TRBV6-1; CDR3: CASSVGGDTQYF
J: TRBJ2-1; V: TRBV6-5; CDR3: CASSVQESYNEQFF
J: TRBJ1-2; V: TRBV5-4; CDR3: CASSLDREGGYTF
J: TRBJ2-5; V: TRBV18; CDR3: CASSPQAGQETQYF
J: TRBJ2-3; V: TRBV19; CDR3: CASRDGPSTDTQYF
J: TRBJ2-5; V: TRBV4-1; CDR3: CASSQDRPHRGPQETQYF
J: TRBJ1-1; V: TRBV6-1; CDR3: CASSIPQIMNTEAFF
J: TRBJ2-2; V: TRBV7-8; CDR3: CASSLVQEGTGELFF
J: TRBJ1-3; V: TRBV7-9; CDR3: CASSLAASWGEDTIYF
J: TRBJ2-2; V: TRBV7-9; CDR3: CASSGGELFF
J: TRBJ2-3; V: TRBV7-9; CDR3: CASSSFLISTDTQYF
J: TRBJ2-7; V: TRBV5-4; CDR3: CASSNPGQVYEQYF
J: TRBJ1-6; V: TRBV19; CDR3: CASSIGQSPAPLHF
J: TRBJ1-6; V: TRBV7-8; CDR3: CASSVRGSNSPLHF
J: TRBJ1-1; V: TRBV6-5; CDR3: CAISDRGGNTEAFF
J: TRBJ1-5; V: TRBV7-2; CDR3: CASSFMQGQPQHF
J: TRBJ2-7; V: TRBV11-3; CDR3: CASSLGVGRSNEQYF
J: TRBJ1-5; V: TRBV6-5; CDR3: CASSYSGRRLNQPQHF
J: TRBJ2-7; V: TRBV18; CDR3: CASSLTTATLDAEQYF
J: TRBJ1-1; V: TRBV9; CDR3: CASSRTGGKNTEAFF
J: TRBJ1-5; V: TRBV7-8; CDR3: CASNPEGNYHQPQHF
J: TRBJ2-1; V: TRBV19; CDR3: CASSIEQTLLNEQFF
J: TRBJ1-1; V: TRBV6-1; CDR3: CASSAGPDRVEAFF
J: TRBJ1-1; V: TRBV21-1; CDR3: CASSMLNTEAFF
J: TRBJ2-1; V: TRBV7-9; CDR3: CASSTSGGDSKFF
J: TRBJ1-1; V: TRBV11-2; CDR3: CASSLVQGTEAFF
J: TRBJ2-2; V: TRBV19; CDR3: CATHIGRSNTGELFF
J: TRBJ2-3; V: TRBV30; CDR3: CAWSKEMAGYTDTQYF
J: TRBJ2-5; V: TRBV5-5; CDR3: CASSQDLVSEETQYF
J: TRBJ1-2; V: TRBV14; CDR3: CASSPARNYGYTF
J: TRBJ2-3; V: TRBV5-5; CDR3: CASSLIASGAAGTDTQYF
J: TRBJ1-2; V: TRBV6-5; CDR3: CASSYLPRVGYGYTF
J: TRBJ2-2; V: TRBV7-2; CDR3: CASSFQGGTGELFF
J: TRBJ2-1; V: TRBV10-3; CDR3: CAIRDASGGYNEQFF
J: TRBJ1-1; V: TRBV5-1; CDR3: CASSLQGAATEAFF
J: TRBJ2-4; V: TRBV19; CDR3: CASSIAGFDIQYF
J: TRBJ2-2; V: TRBV5-5; CDR3: CASSLDPGAGELFF
J: TRBJ2-1; V: TRBV18; CDR3: CASSPRGFGSTSSYNEQFF
J: TRBJ2-5; V: TRBV5-1; CDR3: CASSLAAVGETQYF
J: TRBJ1-2; V: TRBV2; CDR3: CASLAGGRGYTF
J: TRBJ1-1; V: TRBV27; CDR3: CASSPWTGAGAFF
J: TRBJ2-1; V: TRBV28; CDR3: CASNNPTGVDEQFF